This note documents a single T cell receptor (beta chain) sequence. What it recognizes is unknown. Other DNA variants within this sample encode the same CDR3. The record originates from a study of human versus mouse CDR3 diversity and MHC coevolution. Study overall: Reportedly, immunoSEQ detects one in 200,000 T cells with minimized PCR bias.

General observations from the study: On average, humans showed more CDR3 deletions and insertions than mice.

Sequencing used immunoSEQ multiplex PCR; TCRdb keeps in-frame clones, though not all of them. Of 80,000 or so clones in the sample, approximately 92% were seen once. V was trimmed by 3 bases and J by 1 base, leaving 6 bases between them. The CDR3 is 13 amino acids. Germline loops: CDR1 KGHSH, CDR2 LQKENI. Sequenced: naive CD4+ T cells from blood. Subset meaning: CD45RO-negative CD62L-positive naive CD4 T cells. V and J are TRBV18 and TRBJ1-1; the D gene is possibly TRBD1 (6 bases). The receptor's source is a person aged 30-69 years in good health. The CDR3 coding sequence is TGTGCCAGCTCACCGACAGGGAACACTGAAGCTTTCTTT. The encoded protein is CASSPTGNTEAFF.